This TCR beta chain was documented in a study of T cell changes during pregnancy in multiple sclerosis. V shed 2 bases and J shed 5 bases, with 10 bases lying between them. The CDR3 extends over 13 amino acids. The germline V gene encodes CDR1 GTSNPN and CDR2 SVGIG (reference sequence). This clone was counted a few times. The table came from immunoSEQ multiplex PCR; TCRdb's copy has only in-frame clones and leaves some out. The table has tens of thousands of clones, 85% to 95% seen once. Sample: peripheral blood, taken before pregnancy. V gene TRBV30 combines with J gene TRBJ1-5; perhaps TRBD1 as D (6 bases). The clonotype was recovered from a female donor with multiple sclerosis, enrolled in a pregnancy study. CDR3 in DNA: TGTGCCTGGAGTACAGGGCGCCATCAGCCCCAGCATTTT. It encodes CAWSTGRHQPQHF. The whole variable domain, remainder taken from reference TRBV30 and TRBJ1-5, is SQTIHQWPATLVQPVGSPLSLECTVEGTSNPNLYWYRQAAGRGLQLLFYSVGIGQISSEVPQNLSASRPQDRQFILSSKKLLLSDSGFYLCAWSTGRHQPQHFGDGTRLSIL.